In its sample, the clone carrying this T cell receptor (beta chain) was seen a few times. Its antigen remains unknown. The data belong to a study of blood T cells in healthy people across ages. General study points: Compared with aged donors, long-lived donors showed fewer expanded clones, suggesting selection.

CDR3 length: 13 amino acids. The germline V and J ends were trimmed by 5 bases and 10 bases, with 15 bases remaining between them. CDR1 and CDR2 (germline): SGHAT, FQNNGV. A sample-barcoded 5' primer and a J-beta primer mix were used in a second PCR of roughly 6 to 11 cycles. CDR3-containing paired-end reads numbered at least 3 million in each sample. TCRdb called the 5' RACE reads again in MiXCR, with one record for every CDR3 protein. The table includes roughly 800,000 distinct CDR3 sequences, about 25% detected once. These same data were also listed under a study on T cells of mothers and their children.

V and J are TRBV11-2 and TRBJ2-1, with TRBD1 as a possible D gene (5 bases). This clonotype originated in a boy aged 5-17 years in good health. The sample comprised blood. The CDR3 loop is CASSLPMGREQFF. The CDR3 DNA follows: TGTGCCAGCAGCCTACCGATGGGGCGCGAGCAGTTCTTC.